These 5 T cell receptor beta chains share one sample of origin, sequenced in a study of Ad26.COV2.S vaccination and SARS-CoV-2 variants. Clones were sequenced by immunoSEQ multiplex PCR, and TCRdb holds only the in-frame ones, with some missing. The table lists about 400,000 clones, around 92% of them singletons. Described treatment: 19 received Ad26.COV2.S at low or high dose, single or two shots; about 5 received placebo; per-sample allocation not given. Material that was analyzed had been drawn on day 63 after the first vaccine or placebo injection. Sequenced here: peripheral blood, sampled in a trial of Ad26.COV2.S vaccine versus placebo. The origin of the receptors is a person between 18 and 60 years old who received the Ad26.COV2.S COVID-19 vaccine or a placebo.

The count of this clone is one. The chain employs TRBV24-1 and TRBJ2-7; D not certain. CDR1 is KGHDR and CDR2 is SFDVKD in the germline V gene. CDR3 length: 16 amino acids. V dropped 2 bases and J dropped 0 bases, with 13 bases sitting between them. CDR3 amino acids: CATSDSSLSLSYEQYF. The CDR3 DNA sequence: TGTGCCACCAGTGATTCGTCACTGAGCCTCTCCTACGAGCAGTACTTC.

The chain has TRBV14 and TRBJ1-2; 8 bases are a match to TRBD1. The CDR3 has 15 amino acids. The V segment lost 1 base and the J segment 6 bases; nucleotides outside the gene matches: 7. Per the germline V gene, CDR1 is SGHDN and CDR2 is FVKESK. The CDR3 DNA reads TGTGCCAGCAGCCAAGTCTGGACAGGGTTGGATGGCTACACCTTC. Protein product: CASSQVWTGLDGYTF.

The chain employs TRBV5-6 and TRBJ1-4; D gene uncertain. CDR1 SGHDT and CDR2 YYEEEE come from the germline V gene. The V end was cut by 0 bases, the J end by 4 bases, with 10 bases between. This CDR3 comprises 15 residues. In nucleotides, the CDR3 is TGTGCCAGCAGCTTGGACCCGGGAGATAATGAAAAACTGTTTTTT. It specifies CASSLDPGDNEKLFF.

V is TRBV6-6 and J is TRBJ2-1, with TRBD2 identical over 10 bases. V lost 5 bases to trimming and J lost 8 bases; unmatched junction nucleotides: 12. Germline CDR1 MNHNY, CDR2 SVGAGI (reference sequence). The CDR3 runs 16 residues. Here the CDR3 DNA reads TGTGCCAGCAGTGGCCCTAGCGGGGGCGGGCGGGATGAGCAGTTCTTC. As protein: CASSGPSGGGRDEQFF.

The chain uses TRBV29-1 and TRBJ2-7, with a possible D match to TRBD2 (5 bases). V lost 4 bases to trimming and J lost 3 bases, with 7 bases between them. The CDR3 consists of 11 residues. CDR1 SQVTM and CDR2 ANQGSEA come from the germline V gene. This chain's CDR3 is CSVVEGYEQYF. CDR3 DNA sequence: TGCAGCGTTGTTGAGGGCTACGAGCAGTACTTC.